The rows below give T cell receptor beta chains drawn from one sample of a study of shared clonotypes between healthy human individuals. This table comes from immunoSEQ multiplex PCR, and its TCRdb copy is limited to in-frame clones, with some not included. Among 760,000 or so clones listed, roughly 96% were seen once. Sequencing was performed on naive CD8+ T cells sorted from blood. These receptors all stem from a man younger than 45 in good health. Each CDR3 is given with its conserved first and last residue. The order of the fields is D gene, CDR3 length, J gene, clone size, V gene, CDR3 DNA, CDR3 protein. D genes are given only for firm matches. Clone size appears in some rows only: once, few, many, or a class for an expanded clone.

D: -; length: 15; J: TRBJ2-7; size: -; V: TRBV6-5; DNA: TGTGCCAGCAGTTCTCCCCGGACTGGCACCTACGAGCAGTACTTC; CDR3: CASSSPRTGTYEQYF
D: TRBD1; length: 15; J: TRBJ2-2; size: -; V: TRBV7-7; DNA: TGTGCTAGCAGCCCCGGGACAGTAGGCACCGGGGAGCTGTTTTTT; CDR3: CASSPGTVGTGELFF
D: -; length: 16; J: TRBJ1-2; size: once; V: TRBV1; DNA: TGCACCAGCAGACATTTCGTTGTGCGAAAGACCTATGGCTACACCTTC; CDR3: CTSRHFVVRKTYGYTF
D: TRBD2; length: 15; J: TRBJ2-1; size: -; V: TRBV16; DNA: TGTGCCAGCAGCGAGATAGCGGGCAGTTACAATGAGCAGTTCTTC; CDR3: CASSEIAGSYNEQFF
D: TRBD1; length: 18; J: TRBJ1-2; size: -; V: TRBV5-5; DNA: TGTGCCAGCAGCTTGTGGCTGGGAGGGACAGAAAAGAACTATGGCTACACCTTC; CDR3: CASSLWLGGTEKNYGYTF
D: -; length: 13; J: TRBJ2-7; size: few; V: TRBV5-1; DNA: TGCGCCAGCAGCTTGGACAGGGATGGTGAGCAGTACTTC; CDR3: CASSLDRDGEQYF
D: -; length: 13; J: TRBJ2-3; size: -; V: TRBV27; DNA: TGTGCCAGCAGTTTACCGGCTCGTGATACGCAGTATTTT; CDR3: CASSLPARDTQYF
D: TRBD1; length: 13; J: TRBJ1-1; size: -; V: TRBV2; DNA: TGTGCCAGAGAGGGACAGGAGAACACTGAAGCTTTCTTT; CDR3: CAREGQENTEAFF
D: -; length: 13; J: TRBJ1-2; size: once; V: TRBV7-9; DNA: TGTGCCAGCAGCTCCCCGGGCCTCCCCCGGGGCACCTTC; CDR3: CASSSPGLPRGTF
D: TRBD2; length: 15; J: TRBJ2-7; size: -; V: TRBV11-2; DNA: TGTGCCAGCAGCTTAATTAGCGGGGGGTCCTACGAGCAGTACTTC; CDR3: CASSLISGGSYEQYF
D: -; length: 14; J: TRBJ2-7; size: once; V: TRBV27; DNA: TGTGCCAGCAGTTTAGGAGCGGCCTACTACGAGCAGTACTTC; CDR3: CASSLGAAYYEQYF
D: -; length: 11; J: TRBJ2-7; size: -; V: TRBV27; DNA: TGTGCCAGCAGTCTACCCCCGGAGCAGTACTTC; CDR3: CASSLPPEQYF
D: -; length: 14; J: TRBJ1-1; size: -; V: TRBV5-5; DNA: TGTGCCAGCAGCACCTGGGGAGGATGGACTGAAGCTTTCTTT; CDR3: CASSTWGGWTEAFF
D: TRBD1; length: 13; J: TRBJ1-5; size: -; V: TRBV27; DNA: TGTGCCAGCAGGGGACAGGGTTTGCAGCCCCAGCATTTT; CDR3: CASRGQGLQPQHF
D: TRBD2; length: 15; J: TRBJ2-3; size: -; V: TRBV9; DNA: TGTGCCAGCAGCGCCGAGGGGACTATAACAGATACGCAGTATTTT; CDR3: CASSAEGTITDTQYF
D: -; length: 15; J: TRBJ2-3; size: -; V: TRBV28; DNA: TGTGCCAGCAGTTTATATGACAGATCCACAGATACGCAGTATTTT; CDR3: CASSLYDRSTDTQYF
D: -; length: 15; J: TRBJ2-7; size: -; V: TRBV28; DNA: TGTGCCAGCAGTTTTGCCGGGAGCATCGCCTACGAGCAGTACTTC; CDR3: CASSFAGSIAYEQYF
D: -; length: 15; J: TRBJ2-1; size: once; V: TRBV6-6; DNA: TGTGCCAGCACCGATGGTTATAGCTCCTACAATGAGCAGTTCTTC; CDR3: CASTDGYSSYNEQFF
D: TRBD2; length: 14; J: TRBJ2-7; size: -; V: TRBV27; DNA: TGTGCCAGCAGAATTAGCGGGAGCCCCAAAAAGCAGTACTTC; CDR3: CASRISGSPKKQYF
D: -; length: 17; J: TRBJ2-2; size: -; V: TRBV2; DNA: TGTGCCAGTTCACCGGGACTCCCCAATACGAACACCGGGGAGCTGTTTTTT; CDR3: CASSPGLPNTNTGELFF
D: -; length: 14; J: TRBJ1-2; size: -; V: TRBV27; DNA: TGTGCCAGCAGTTTAGGGGGGGCTAACTATGGCTACACCTTC; CDR3: CASSLGGANYGYTF
D: -; length: 14; J: TRBJ2-7; size: -; V: TRBV6-5; DNA: TGTGCCAGCAGTCCTTTGGGGGGAGCCTACGAGCAGTACTTC; CDR3: CASSPLGGAYEQYF
D: -; length: 15; J: TRBJ2-7; size: -; V: TRBV5-3; DNA: TGTGCCAGAAGCCCTCACCCGGCGGGGAGGTACGAGCAGTACTTC; CDR3: CARSPHPAGRYEQYF
D: -; length: 13; J: TRBJ1-1; size: -; V: TRBV28; DNA: TGTGCCAGCAGCGGGGGAACTCACACTGAAGCTTTCTTT; CDR3: CASSGGTHTEAFF
D: -; length: 16; J: TRBJ2-2; size: -; V: TRBV27; DNA: TGTGCCAGCAGTTCCGTTCCGGGACCGCACACCGGGGAGCTGTTTTTT; CDR3: CASSSVPGPHTGELFF
D: -; length: 12; J: TRBJ2-1; size: -; V: TRBV6-4; DNA: TGTGCCAGCAGTGACTCAGGGGTCGGGCAGTTCTTC; CDR3: CASSDSGVGQFF
D: -; length: 14; J: TRBJ1-1; size: -; V: TRBV27; DNA: TGTGCCACGGGGTCGGGGACTTTGAACACTGAAGCTTTCTTT; CDR3: CATGSGTLNTEAFF
D: -; length: 14; J: TRBJ2-3; size: -; V: TRBV18; DNA: TGTGCCAGCTCGCCAGGACAGATGACAGATACGCAGTATTTT; CDR3: CASSPGQMTDTQYF
D: -; length: 14; J: TRBJ1-1; size: -; V: TRBV9; DNA: TGTGCCAGCAGCGTAGGATTTAGTAGCACTGAAGCTTTCTTT; CDR3: CASSVGFSSTEAFF
D: -; length: 14; J: TRBJ2-7; size: once; V: TRBV27; DNA: TGTGCCAGCAGTCCGGGACTGCCTATGCACGAGCAGTACTTC; CDR3: CASSPGLPMHEQYF
D: -; length: 15; J: TRBJ1-1; size: -; V: TRBV29-1; DNA: TGCAGCGTTGAAGACGCGGTGAAGATGAACACTGAAGCTTTCTTT; CDR3: CSVEDAVKMNTEAFF
D: -; length: 12; J: TRBJ2-5; size: once; V: TRBV10-3; DNA: TGTGCCATCAGAGACAAGCAAGAGACCCAGTACTTC; CDR3: CAIRDKQETQYF
D: TRBD2; length: 13; J: TRBJ2-7; size: -; V: TRBV2; DNA: TGTGCCAGCAATGAAGCGGGAGCCTACGAGCAGTACTTC; CDR3: CASNEAGAYEQYF
D: -; length: 12; J: TRBJ2-1; size: -; V: TRBV28; DNA: TGTGCCAGCAGTTTATTGCCGGACGAGCAGTTCTTC; CDR3: CASSLLPDEQFF
D: -; length: 14; J: TRBJ2-3; size: -; V: TRBV7-9; DNA: TGTGCCAGCATCCCTCGGGAGTCCACAGATACGCAGTATTTT; CDR3: CASIPRESTDTQYF
D: TRBD2; length: 15; J: TRBJ2-1; size: -; V: TRBV10-2; DNA: TGCGCCAGCAGCGCACTAGCGGGCTCCTACAATGAGCAGTTCTTC; CDR3: CASSALAGSYNEQFF
D: -; length: 15; J: TRBJ2-7; size: -; V: TRBV4-1; DNA: TGCGCCAGCAGCCAAGATGGGGCCGGAACCTACGAGCAGTACTTC; CDR3: CASSQDGAGTYEQYF
D: -; length: 14; J: TRBJ2-5; size: -; V: TRBV5-6; DNA: TGTGCCAGCAGCTTGGCCCGCCTGCAAGAGACCCAGTACTTC; CDR3: CASSLARLQETQYF
D: -; length: 15; J: TRBJ2-5; size: once; V: TRBV5-1; DNA: TGCGCCAGCAGCTTGGTCCCGGACAACCCAGAGACCCAGTACTTC; CDR3: CASSLVPDNPETQYF
D: -; length: 12; J: TRBJ2-1; size: -; V: TRBV13; DNA: TGTGCCAGCAGCTTAAGGTTTAATGAGCAGTTCTTC; CDR3: CASSLRFNEQFF
D: -; length: 17; J: TRBJ2-2; size: -; V: TRBV15; DNA: TGTGCCACCAGCAGAGACTACCAGGGTGGAAACACCGGGGAGCTGTTTTTT; CDR3: CATSRDYQGGNTGELFF
D: -; length: 13; J: TRBJ2-7; size: once; V: TRBV7-6; DNA: TGTGCCAGCAGCCCCCCTCTTTCCTACGAGCAGTACTTC; CDR3: CASSPPLSYEQYF